Below, 19 T cell receptor beta chains from the same sample are listed, as sequenced in a study of cytomegalovirus exposure and HLA in healthy donors. It was with 60 Vbeta and 13 Jbeta primers that the PCR ran. Profiling relied on immunoSEQ multiplex PCR, and the TCRdb table lists in-frame clones only, not all of them. This table holds roughly 80,000 clones, roughly two thirds found once. Specimen: PBMCs. These receptors all stem from a woman between 45 and 60 years old in good health and CMV-seropositive.

The chain has TRBV5-1 and TRBJ1-4, with 9 bases fitting TRBD1. The J segment lost 6 bases and the V segment lost 0 bases, leaving 6 bases of the junction unmatched. CDR1 is SGHRS, CDR2 YFSETQ, per germline. The CDR3 consists of 16 residues. The CDR3 reads CASSLEVGQGYEKLFF. CDR3 coding DNA: TGCGCCAGCAGCTTGGAGGTGGGACAGGGTTATGAAAAACTGTTTTTT.

This clone was found a few times. V and J are TRBV6-1 and TRBJ2-2, with TRBD1 matching over 8 bases. Germline V CDR1 and CDR2: MNHNS, SASEGT. The V gene end was trimmed by 10 bases and the J gene end by 0 bases; junction bases not matched to a gene: 7. CDR3 length: 15 amino acids. The CDR3 spells CATPRQGTNTGELFF. The CDR3 DNA reads as TGTGCCACCCCCCGACAGGGGACGAACACCGGGGAGCTGTTTTTT.

The rearrangement links TRBV6-1 to TRBJ2-7; weak D call: TRBD1 (6 bases). The V and J ends lost 5 bases and 2 bases respectively, with 10 bases between them. Germline assignment: CDR1 MNHNS and CDR2 SASEGT. The CDR3 is made up of 13 amino acids. The CDR3 is CASSLQGAYEQYV. The CDR3 DNA follows: TGTGCCAGCAGTCTACAGGGTGCCTACGAGCAGTACGTC.

This clone was picked up a small number of times. The CDR3 spells CASSAAGSGPSDEQYF. Written as DNA, the CDR3 is TGTGCCAGCAGCGCTGCGGGATCGGGCCCTTCGGACGAGCAGTACTTC. The V and J genes are TRBV9 and TRBJ2-5; TRBD2 might be the D (6 bases). The last part of the DNA fits TRBJ2-7 better; the J call may be wrong. Germline CDR1 is SGDLS and CDR2 is YYNGEE. The CDR3 extends over 16 amino acids.

The CDR3 DNA reads as TGTGCCAGCAGCGACCAGACAGGGGGCGACACAGATACGCAGTATTTT. Amino acids: CASSDQTGGDTDTQYF. The chain combines TRBV9 with TRBJ2-3; 10 bases match TRBD1. Per germline, CDR1 SGDLS and CDR2 YYNGEE. The junction had 6 bases not matched to a gene; V was cut back by 3 bases and J by 2 bases. The CDR3 runs 16 residues.

The CDR3 DNA sequence: TGTGCCAGCAGTCCAGGTCACAGGGAACCTGGGGCCAACGTCCTGACTTTC. This gives the protein CASSPGHREPGANVLTF. The chain joins TRBV27 to TRBJ2-6, with a possible D match to TRBD1 (6 bases). Trimming took 5 bases from V and 2 from J, leaving 16 bases between them. CDR3 length equals 17 residues. The germline CDR1 and CDR2 sequences are MNHEY and SMNVEV (reference sequence).

The chain couples TRBV5-1 to TRBJ2-1, with 8 nucleotides matching TRBD2. There are 15 residues in the CDR3. The ends lost 5 bases at V and 3 bases at J; junction bases unmatched: 7. CDR1 is SGHRS, CDR2 YFSETQ, per germline. The CDR3 nucleotides are TGCGCCAGCAGTCTCACTAGCGGCATCTACAATGAGCAGTTCTTC. It translates to CASSLTSGIYNEQFF.

This clone appeared a few times. This chain's CDR3 is CASSQDDRPFMNTEAFF. CDR3 coding DNA: TGCGCCAGCAGCCAAGATGACAGGCCCTTCATGAACACTGAAGCTTTCTTT. The chain is built from TRBV4-1 and TRBJ1-1; D perhaps matches TRBD1 (6 bases). Germline V gives CDR1 MGHRA, CDR2 YSYEKL. CDR3 length equals 17 residues. Trimming pared 0 bases from V and 0 bases from J, leaving 14 bases between.

The sample holds a few counts of this clone. The chain carries TRBV19 and TRBJ1-4; D uncertain. The V end was cut by 5 bases, the J end by 8 bases, with 12 bases between. This CDR3 is built from 13 residues. CDR1 LNHDA and CDR2 SQIVND come from the germline V gene (reference sequence). The CDR3 DNA follows: TGTGCCAGTAGTTTTAACCGGAGGGAAAAACTGTTTTTT. Amino acid sequence: CASSFNRREKLFF.

J is TRBJ1-4 and V is TRBV6-1, with D possibly matching TRBD1 (6 bases). The CDR3 is made up of 12 amino acids. V gave up 8 bases and J gave up 8 bases, with 12 bases separating them. Per the germline V gene, CDR1 is MNHNS and CDR2 is SASEGT. In nucleotides, the CDR3 is TGTGCCAGCCGGGGGGCGGGGGAAAAACTGTTTTTT. Protein: CASRGAGEKLFF.

J is TRBJ1-2 and V is TRBV4-1, with a weak D call TRBD1 (5 bases). The ends were cut back, 1 base at V and 2 bases at J, with 14 bases in the middle. CDR1 is MGHRA and CDR2 is YSYEKL in the germline V gene. This CDR3 is 16 amino acids long. In DNA, the CDR3 is TGCGCCAGCAGCCAAGCTCCAGGGCTCTCGAACTATGGCTACACCTTC. This gives the protein CASSQAPGLSNYGYTF.

J is TRBJ2-1 and V is TRBV27, with TRBD1 identical over 11 bases. CDR1 is MNHEY, CDR2 SMNVEV, per germline (reference sequence). This CDR3 spans 15 amino acids. Trimming cost V 3 bases and J 7 bases; bases outside gene matches: 5. The CDR3 nucleotides read TGTGCCAGCAGTTTTGGACAGGGGGCTATAAATGAGCAGTTCTTC. Translating it yields CASSFGQGAINEQFF.

This clone was found once. The CDR3 DNA reads as TGTGCCAGCAGCCTCCGGACAGGGGACTATGGCTACACCTTC. This translates into CASSLRTGDYGYTF. The chain couples TRBV7-9 to TRBJ1-2, with TRBD1 matching 9 bases. Germline values: CDR1 SEHNR, CDR2 FQNEAQ (reference sequence). Trimming at V came to 5 bases and at J to 3 bases, leaving 4 bases not matched to a gene. The CDR3 is made up of 14 amino acids.

The rearrangement joins TRBV19 to TRBJ1-3, with no clear D. Trimming pared 5 bases from V and 0 bases from J, leaving 8 bases between. This CDR3 is built from 14 residues. The germline V gene has CDR1 LNHDA and CDR2 SQIVND (reference sequence). As DNA, the CDR3 is TGTGCCAGTAGTGCGAGCATCTCTGGAAACACCATATATTTT. Translating gives CASSASISGNTIYF.

CDR3 loop: CASSLRASNQPQHF. The DNA for the CDR3 is TGTGCCAGCAGTTTAAGAGCGAGCAATCAGCCCCAGCATTTT. The J gene is TRBJ1-5, the V gene TRBV27; no firm D call. V lost 2 bases to trimming and J lost 1 base, with 6 bases between them. The CDR3 loop spans 14 amino acids. Germline assignment: CDR1 MNHEY and CDR2 SMNVEV (reference sequence).

This clone is a singleton in its sample. V usage is TRBV9 and J usage is TRBJ1-2; 8 bases match TRBD1. The ends lost 4 bases at V and 4 bases at J; junction bases unmatched: 6. Per germline, CDR1 SGDLS and CDR2 YYNGEE. The CDR3 is 14 amino acids. CDR3 nucleotides: TGTGCCAGCAGCCCGACAGGGGAAGGCTATGGCTACACCTTC. Residues: CASSPTGEGYGYTF. Drawing the rest from reference TRBV9 and TRBJ1-2, the complete variable domain is DSGVTQTPKHLITATGQRVTLRCSPRSGDLSVYWYQQSLDQGLQFLIQYYNGEERAKGNILERFSAQQFPDLHSELNLSSLELGDSALYFCASSPTGEGYGYTFGSGTRLTVV.

This chain links TRBV5-5 with TRBJ1-2, with 8 bases lining up with TRBD1. The CDR3 spans 17 residues. CDR1 SGHKS and CDR2 YYEKEE come from the germline V gene (reference sequence). Trimming took 4 bases from V and 2 from J; bases not matched to a gene: 13. CDR3 region: CASSASGGTSLNYGYTF. The CDR3 nucleotides read TGTGCCAGCAGCGCCTCAGGGGGCACATCACTGAACTATGGCTACACCTTC.

The rearrangement links TRBV7-9 to TRBJ1-5; a weak D match, TRBD1 (5 bases). CDR1 is SEHNR, CDR2 FQNEAQ, per germline (reference sequence). V was cut by 2 bases and J by 4 bases, with 9 bases left in between. The CDR3 sequence is 14 residues long. The CDR3 nucleotides are TGTGCCAGCAGCTTACCAGGGAAGAATCAGCCCCAGCATTTT. The encoded protein is CASSLPGKNQPQHF.

The chain is built from TRBV9 and TRBJ1-1; no firm D call. V gave up 4 bases and J gave up 5 bases, with 9 bases separating them. Germline CDR1 and CDR2: SGDLS and YYNGEE. CDR3 size: 12 residues. DNA of the CDR3: TGTGCCAGCAGCCTAGGAACAACTGAAGCTTTCTTT. This codes for CASSLGTTEAFF.